These 5 T cell receptor beta chains were all obtained from the same sample, sequenced in a study of blood T cell repertoires in COVID-19. Only in-frame clones appear in the TCRdb table, and some are missing; sequencing was by immunoSEQ multiplex PCR. The table records a few hundred thousand clones, 75% to 90% of them present only once. Specimen: PBMCs or T cells enriched from blood (not recorded which). These receptors all stem from a woman aged 45-65 years who had recovered from COVID-19.

This rearrangement joins TRBV24-1 to TRBJ1-2; tentatively, D is TRBD1 (6 bases). Germline lookup yields CDR1 KGHDR and CDR2 SFDVKD. The CDR3 runs to 13 residues. Trimming took off 1 base at V and 8 bases at J, with 10 bases between the two ends. CDR3 coding DNA: TGTGCCACCAGTGATTTATGGGGGCACGGCTACACCTTC. As protein: CATSDLWGHGYTF.

The genes are TRBV9 and TRBJ2-5, with TRBD2 as a possible D gene (6 bases). CDR3 size: 16 residues. The V end was cut by 4 bases, the J end by 5 bases, with 21 bases between. Looked up from germline, CDR1 is SGDLS and CDR2 is YYNGEE. Here the CDR3 reads CASSIQRDARGETQYF. The CDR3 coding sequence is TGTGCCAGCAGCATACAAAGGGATGCCCGGGGGGAGACCCAGTACTTC. Drawing the rest from reference TRBV9 and TRBJ2-5, the complete variable domain is DSGVTQTPKHLITATGQRVTLRCSPRSGDLSVYWYQQSLDQGLQFLIQYYNGEERAKGNILERFSAQQFPDLHSELNLSSLELGDSALYFCASSIQRDARGETQYFGPGTRLLVL.

Only one count was recorded for this clone. The rearrangement joins TRBV4-3 to TRBJ1-1; D not resolved. The germline V gene has CDR1 LGHNA and CDR2 YSLEER. Trimming removed 0 bases at V and 1 base at J, with 6 bases between. The CDR3 is made up of 14 amino acids. The CDR3 reads CASSQDGRNTEAFF. The CDR3, as DNA: TGCGCCAGCAGCCAAGATGGGAGGAACACTGAAGCTTTCTTT.

The genes are TRBV25-1 and TRBJ2-1; 12 nucleotides line up with TRBD2. V lost 10 bases to trimming and J lost 7 bases; unmatched junction nucleotides: 8. The CDR3 has 14 amino acids. CDR1 MGHDK and CDR2 SYGVNS come from the germline V gene. The CDR3 region has the DNA TGTGCCACCCGGACTAGCGGGACGGGGAATGAGCAGTTCTTC. It codes for CATRTSGTGNEQFF.

J is TRBJ1-2 and V is TRBV4-1; 10 bases fit TRBD1. The CDR3 runs 15 residues. In germline, CDR1 is MGHRA, CDR2 YSYEKL. J was trimmed by 0 bases and V by 5 bases; bases with no gene match: 3. CDR3 amino acids: CASSATGGANYGYTF. CDR3 sequence (DNA): TGCGCCAGCAGCGCGACAGGGGGCGCTAACTATGGCTACACCTTC.